This T cell receptor beta chain was profiled in a study of OX40 agonist ivuxolimab in advanced cancers. Assay: immunoSEQ multiplex PCR; the TCRdb copy retains only in-frame clones and omits some. The sample holds 77,000 or so clones, 90% to 95% seen once. Per the germline V gene, CDR1 is SNHLY and CDR2 is FYNNEI. Trimming cost V 4 bases and J 10 bases, with 17 bases left between them. The CDR3 has 14 amino acids. J is TRBJ2-1 and V is TRBV2; maybe TRBD1 (6 bases). The receptor comes from an adult with an advanced solid tumor such as melanoma, head and neck, liver or kidney cancer. Sample: CD4+ or CD8+ T cells sorted from blood, taken in a trial of the OX40 agonist ivuxolimab. CDR3 sequence reads: CASSGPFRGNEQFF. CDR3 sequence (DNA): TGTGCCAGCAGTGGACCCTTTAGGGGGAACGAGCAGTTCTTC. Full variable domain (outside the CDR3, taken from reference TRBV2 and TRBJ2-1): EPEVTQTPSHQVTQMGQEVILRCVPISNHLYFYWYRQILGQKVEFLVSFYNNEISEKSEIFDDQFSVERPDGSNFTLKIRSTKLEDSAMYFCASSGPFRGNEQFFGPGTRLTVL.